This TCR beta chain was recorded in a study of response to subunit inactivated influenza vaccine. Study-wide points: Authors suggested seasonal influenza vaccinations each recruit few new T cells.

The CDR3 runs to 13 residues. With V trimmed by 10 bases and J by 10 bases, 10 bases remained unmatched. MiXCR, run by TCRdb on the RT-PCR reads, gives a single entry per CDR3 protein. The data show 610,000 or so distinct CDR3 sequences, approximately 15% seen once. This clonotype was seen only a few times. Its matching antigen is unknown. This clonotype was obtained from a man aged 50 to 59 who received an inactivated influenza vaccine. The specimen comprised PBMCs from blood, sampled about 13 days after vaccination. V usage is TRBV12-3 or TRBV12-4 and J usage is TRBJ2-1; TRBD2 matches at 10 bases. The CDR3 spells CATTGLALSEQFF. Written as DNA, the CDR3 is TGTGCCACCACGGGACTAGCGTTGAGCGAGCAGTTCTTC.